The present T cell receptor beta chain was sequenced within a study of a mutant IDH1 vaccine in newly diagnosed glioma. TCRdb's table, derived via immunoSEQ multiplex PCR, lists solely in-frame clones and lacks some. The table records under 60,000 clones, approximately 80% of them present only once. This clone was detected only a few times. Its antigen remains unknown. Stated time point: week 47, end of study. Topical imiquimod was applied with each vaccine dose, which held 300 ug of mutant IDH1 20-mer peptide. The length of the CDR3 is 14 residues. CDR1 is LGHNT and CDR2 is FRNRAP in the germline V gene. The V end lost 4 bases, the J end lost 5 bases, and 12 bases lay between the germline ends.

Specimen: PBMCs, collected from a glioma patient whose treatment included an IDH1 peptide vaccine. The J gene is TRBJ1-5, the V gene TRBV12-5; D call uncertain. The origin of this receptor is a middle-aged woman with glioma. Some clones in this sample may be carry-over from other donors' samples. The CDR3 DNA reads TGTGCTAGTGGTTCCACCGATGACGATCAGCCCCAGCATTTT. This encodes CASGSTDDDQPQHF.